This is a list of T cell receptor beta chains from one sample in a study of T-cell memory formation after mild COVID-19. MiXCR, run by TCRdb on the 5' RACE reads, gives a single entry per CDR3 protein. In the table there are 200,000 to 300,000 distinct CDR3 sequences, roughly a sixth of which are singletons. Sample: PBMCs or a T cell subset sorted from them (not recorded which). These receptors originate from a man between 18 and 35 years old who had mild COVID-19 (a few samples of this study predate the infection). Cell type and time point are not known. The conserved cysteine and the conserved F or W are not part of the CDR3 here. The D gene is left open where the match is weak.

V gene: TRBV12-3/TRBV12-4
D gene: NA
J gene: TRBJ1-1
CDR3 protein: ASSRPTGGTEAF

V gene: TRBV4-3
D gene: TRBD2
J gene: TRBJ2-5
CDR3 protein: ASSPRGGEGETQY

V gene: TRBV18
D gene: NA
J gene: TRBJ2-5
CDR3 protein: ASSLTKGYRDQETQY

V gene: TRBV15
D gene: NA
J gene: TRBJ1-6
CDR3 protein: ATSRDTAAVSPLH

V gene: TRBV7-9
D gene: TRBD1
J gene: TRBJ2-2
CDR3 protein: ASSPRVTGGAGELF

V gene: TRBV20-1
D gene: NA
J gene: TRBJ1-5
CDR3 protein: SARPGQFRNQPQH

V gene: TRBV6-2/TRBV6-3
D gene: NA
J gene: TRBJ1-2
CDR3 protein: ASTGHLNYGYT

V gene: TRBV6-2/TRBV6-3
D gene: TRBD2
J gene: TRBJ2-3
CDR3 protein: ASSGGSTDTQY

V gene: TRBV3-1
D gene: NA
J gene: TRBJ1-3
CDR3 protein: ASSHPPWGGSGNTIY

V gene: TRBV20-1
D gene: NA
J gene: TRBJ2-7
CDR3 protein: SARDPAGLGQY